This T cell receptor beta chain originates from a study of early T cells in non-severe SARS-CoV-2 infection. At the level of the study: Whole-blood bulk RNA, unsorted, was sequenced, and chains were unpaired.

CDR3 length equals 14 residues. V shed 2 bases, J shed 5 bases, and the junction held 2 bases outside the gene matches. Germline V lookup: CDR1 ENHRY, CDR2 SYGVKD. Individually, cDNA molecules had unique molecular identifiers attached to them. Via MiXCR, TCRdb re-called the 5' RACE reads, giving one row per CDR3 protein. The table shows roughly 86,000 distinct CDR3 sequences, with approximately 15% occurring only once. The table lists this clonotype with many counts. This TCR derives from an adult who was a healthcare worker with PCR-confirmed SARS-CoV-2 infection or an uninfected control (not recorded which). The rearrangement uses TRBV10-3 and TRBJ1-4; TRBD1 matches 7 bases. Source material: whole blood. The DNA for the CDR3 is TGTGCCATCAGTGAGAAGACAGGGAATGAAAAACTGTTTTTT. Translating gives CAISEKTGNEKLFF.